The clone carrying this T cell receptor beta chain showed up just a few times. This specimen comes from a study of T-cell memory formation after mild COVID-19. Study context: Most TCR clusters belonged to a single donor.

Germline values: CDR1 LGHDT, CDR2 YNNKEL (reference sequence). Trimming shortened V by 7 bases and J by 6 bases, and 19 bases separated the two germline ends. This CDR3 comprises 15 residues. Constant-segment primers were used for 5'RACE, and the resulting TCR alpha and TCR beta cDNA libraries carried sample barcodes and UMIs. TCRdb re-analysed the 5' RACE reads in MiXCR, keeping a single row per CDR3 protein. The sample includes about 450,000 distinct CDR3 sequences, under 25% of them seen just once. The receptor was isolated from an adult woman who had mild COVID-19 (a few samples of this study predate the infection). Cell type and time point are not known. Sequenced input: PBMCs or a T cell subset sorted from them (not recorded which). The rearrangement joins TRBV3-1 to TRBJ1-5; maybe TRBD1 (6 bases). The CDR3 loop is CASTQSGGLGQPQHF. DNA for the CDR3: TGTGCCAGCACCCAGTCGGGGGGGCTCGGTCAGCCCCAGCATTTT.